This TCR beta chain was observed in a study of metastatic and nonmetastatic thyroid tumors. Unmatched junction bases numbered 4, after V lost 3 bases and J lost 8 bases. Germline V gene lookup returns CDR1 MNHEY and CDR2 SMNVEV (reference sequence). This CDR3 region has 13 residues. TCRdb re-clonotyped the PCR reads via MiXCR. The profile shows some 40,000 clones, less than 15% of them singletons. In this sample, this clone is medium-sized. Antigen: not known. Points from the study as a whole: When malignant thyroid tumors were compared with benign nodules, TCR beta diversity was reportedly significantly higher in the malignant tumors. This held in both blood and tumor samples.

No patient received treatment before thyroid surgery. The sequenced sample was blood. V is TRBV27 and J is TRBJ1-2; TRBD1 matches at 9 bases. This clonotype was obtained from a female donor with papillary thyroid cancer or a benign thyroid nodule (not recorded which). Some clones in this sample may be carry-over from other donors' samples. The CDR3 protein is CASSFGTGTGYTF. The CDR3 bases are TGTGCCAGCAGTTTTGGGACAGGGACCGGCTACACCTTC.